Listed here is a single T cell receptor (beta chain). The V end was cut by 5 bases, the J end by 5 bases, with 27 bases between. The CDR3 extends over 17 amino acids. Germline values: CDR1 SQVTM, CDR2 ANQGSEA. The sample is drawn from a study of T cells in Graves' hyperthyroidism and ophthalmopathy. Inclusion characteristics of ophthalmopathy patients comprised a Clinical Activity Score of at least 3, a NOSPECS grade of at least 4, and duration under 3 months. From RNA transcripts, TCR beta CDR3 regions were amplified. The TCR CDR3 first-round RT-PCR relied on the HTBI primer set. One entry per CDR3 protein, called by TCRdb with MiXCR from the multiplex PCR reads. This table has 350,000 to 450,000 distinct CDR3 sequences, around 15% appearing once.

The TCR comes from a man between 45 and 60 years old with Graves' ophthalmopathy. Material for sequencing was blood. V usage is TRBV29-1 and J usage is TRBJ2-5; possibly TRBD1 for D (11 bases). CDR3 loop: CSVRGTGGLAPGETQYF. The CDR3 DNA reads TGCAGCGTTAGGGGGACAGGGGGACTAGCGCCGGGCGAGACCCAGTACTTC.